This T cell receptor (beta chain) emerged from a study of T-cell reconstitution after alpha-beta-depleted transplantation in children. The table lists this clonotype with a few counts. Preparation of the TCRbeta library involved a method that used unique molecular identifiers. TCRdb recomputed calls from the PCR reads with MiXCR, one row per CDR3 protein. The sample includes some 530,000 distinct CDR3 sequences, about 12% of them seen just once. Between the trimmed V and J ends, which lost 4 bases and 4 bases, there was a span of 11 bases. The CDR3 is 14 amino acids. CDR1 and CDR2 from the germline V gene are SGHNT and YENEEA.

Sequencing used PBMCs from the stem cell graft donor, obtained from the stem cell graft. The TCR comes from a human donor who donated a stem cell graft to a child with combined immunodeficiency. The chain couples TRBV11-3 to TRBJ2-1; a weak D match, TRBD1 (6 bases). The CDR3 sequence: CASSSQGTYNEQFF. CDR3 sequence (DNA): TGTGCCAGCAGCTCGCAGGGGACGTACAATGAGCAGTTCTTC.